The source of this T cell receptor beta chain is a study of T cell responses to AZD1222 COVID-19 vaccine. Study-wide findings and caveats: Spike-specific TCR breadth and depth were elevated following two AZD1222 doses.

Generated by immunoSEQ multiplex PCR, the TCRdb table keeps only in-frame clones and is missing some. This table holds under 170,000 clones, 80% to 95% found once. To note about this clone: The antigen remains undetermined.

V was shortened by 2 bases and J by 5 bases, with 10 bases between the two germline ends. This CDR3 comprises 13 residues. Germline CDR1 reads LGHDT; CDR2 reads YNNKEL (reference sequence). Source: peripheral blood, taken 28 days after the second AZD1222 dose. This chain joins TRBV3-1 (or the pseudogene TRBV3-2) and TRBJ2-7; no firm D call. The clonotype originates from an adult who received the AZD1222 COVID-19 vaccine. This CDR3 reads CASSQPLTDEQYF. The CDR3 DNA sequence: TGTGCCAGCAGCCAACCCCTAACCGACGAGCAGTACTTC.